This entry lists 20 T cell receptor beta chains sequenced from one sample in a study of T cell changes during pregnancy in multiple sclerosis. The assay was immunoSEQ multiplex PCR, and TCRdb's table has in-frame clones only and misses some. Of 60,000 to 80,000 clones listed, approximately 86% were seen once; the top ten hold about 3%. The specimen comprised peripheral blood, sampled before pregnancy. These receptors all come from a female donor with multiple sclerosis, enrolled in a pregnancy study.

The CDR3 spells CAWSSGQGYEQYF. CDR3 coding DNA: TGTGCCTGGAGTTCCGGACAGGGCTACGAGCAGTACTTC. The chain joins TRBV30 to TRBJ2-7; the match to TRBD1 covers 8 bases. Germline lookup yields CDR1 GTSNPN and CDR2 SVGIG (reference sequence). With V trimmed by 2 bases and J by 3 bases, 3 bases remained unmatched. The CDR3 has 13 residues.

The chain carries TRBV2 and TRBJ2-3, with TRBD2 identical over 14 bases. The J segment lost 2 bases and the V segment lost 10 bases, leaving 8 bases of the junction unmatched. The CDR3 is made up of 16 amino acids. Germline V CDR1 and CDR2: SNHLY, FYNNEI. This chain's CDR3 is CATRGTSGRLTDTQYF. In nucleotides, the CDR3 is TGTGCCACCAGGGGGACTAGCGGGAGACTCACAGATACGCAGTATTTT.

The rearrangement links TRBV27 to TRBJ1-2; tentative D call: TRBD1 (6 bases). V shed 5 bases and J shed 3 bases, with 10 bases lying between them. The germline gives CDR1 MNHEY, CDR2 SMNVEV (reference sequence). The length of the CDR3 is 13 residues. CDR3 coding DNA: TGTGCCAGCAGTCCACAGGGTGACTATGGCTACACCTTC. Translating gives CASSPQGDYGYTF.

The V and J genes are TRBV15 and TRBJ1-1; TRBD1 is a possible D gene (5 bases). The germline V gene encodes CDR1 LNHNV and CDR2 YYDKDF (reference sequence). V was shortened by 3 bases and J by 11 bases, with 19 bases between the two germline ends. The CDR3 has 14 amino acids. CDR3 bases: TGTGCCACCAGCAGTGCCGTGGGGCCCCCGGTGGCTTTCTTT. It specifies CATSSAVGPPVAFF.

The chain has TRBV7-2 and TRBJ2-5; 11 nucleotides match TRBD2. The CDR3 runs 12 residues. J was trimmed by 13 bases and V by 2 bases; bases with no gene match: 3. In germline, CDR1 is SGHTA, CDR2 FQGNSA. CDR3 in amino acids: CASSLRLAGMYF. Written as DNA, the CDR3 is TGTGCCAGCAGCTTAAGACTAGCGGGAATGTACTTC.

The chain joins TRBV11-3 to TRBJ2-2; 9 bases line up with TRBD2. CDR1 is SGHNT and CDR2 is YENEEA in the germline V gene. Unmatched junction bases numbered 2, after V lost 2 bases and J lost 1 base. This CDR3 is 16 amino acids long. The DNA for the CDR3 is TGTGCCAGCAGCTTATTTAGCGGGAGGAACACCGGGGAGCTGTTTTTT. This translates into CASSLFSGRNTGELFF.

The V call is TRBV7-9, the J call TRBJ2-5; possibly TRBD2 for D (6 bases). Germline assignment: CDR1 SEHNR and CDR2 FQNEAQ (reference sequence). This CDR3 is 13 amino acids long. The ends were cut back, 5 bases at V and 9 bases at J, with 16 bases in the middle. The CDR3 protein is CASSPEGWEAQYF. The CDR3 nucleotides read TGTGCCAGCAGCCCAGAGGGTTGGGAGGCCCAGTACTTC.

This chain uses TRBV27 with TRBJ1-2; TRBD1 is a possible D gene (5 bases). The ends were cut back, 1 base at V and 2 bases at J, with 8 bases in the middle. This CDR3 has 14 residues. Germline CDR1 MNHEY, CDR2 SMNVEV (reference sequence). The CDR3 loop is CASSLWGTNYGYTF. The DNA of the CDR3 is TGTGCCAGCAGTTTATGGGGCACCAACTATGGCTACACCTTC.

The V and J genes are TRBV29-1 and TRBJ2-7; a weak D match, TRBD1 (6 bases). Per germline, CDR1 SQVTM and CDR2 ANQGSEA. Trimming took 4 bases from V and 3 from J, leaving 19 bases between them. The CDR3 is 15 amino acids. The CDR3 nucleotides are TGCAGCGTTGCCACGCCGGGACACTCTTTCTACGAGCAGTACTTC. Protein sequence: CSVATPGHSFYEQYF.

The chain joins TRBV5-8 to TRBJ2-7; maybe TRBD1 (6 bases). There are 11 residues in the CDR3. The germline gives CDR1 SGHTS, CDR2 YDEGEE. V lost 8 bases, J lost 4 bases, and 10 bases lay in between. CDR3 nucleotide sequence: TGTGCCAGTGGGGGCTGGTACGAGCAGTACTTC. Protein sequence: CASGGWYEQYF.

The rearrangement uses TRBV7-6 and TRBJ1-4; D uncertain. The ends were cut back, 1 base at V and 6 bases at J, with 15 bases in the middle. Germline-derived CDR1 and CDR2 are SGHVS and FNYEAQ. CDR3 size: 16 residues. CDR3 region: CASSLDIIGLDEKLFF. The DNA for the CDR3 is TGTGCCAGCAGCTTAGATATTATCGGGTTGGATGAAAAACTGTTTTTT.

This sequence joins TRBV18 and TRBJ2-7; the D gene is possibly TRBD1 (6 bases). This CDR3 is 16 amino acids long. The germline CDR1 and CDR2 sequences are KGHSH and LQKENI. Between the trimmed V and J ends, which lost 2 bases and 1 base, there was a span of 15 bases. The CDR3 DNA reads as TGTGCCAGCTCACCATCGCCGGGACATTCATCCTACGAGCAGTACTTC. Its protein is CASSPSPGHSSYEQYF.

The CDR3 coding sequence is TGTGCCAGCAGCTCGGGACAGAACTCCTACGAGCAGTACTTC. It encodes CASSSGQNSYEQYF. The chain carries TRBV7-6 and TRBJ2-7; TRBD1 matches at 7 bases. CDR1 is SGHVS and CDR2 is FNYEAQ in the germline V gene. The CDR3 consists of 14 residues. The trim removed 4 bases at V and 0 bases at J, leaving 3 bases unmatched.

CDR3 sequence reads: CASRRTGVLIEKLFF. The CDR3 nucleotides are TGTGCCAGCAGAAGGACAGGGGTTTTGATTGAAAAACTGTTTTTT. The V gene is TRBV6-5, the J gene TRBJ1-4; 9 bases align to TRBD1. Trimming at V came to 6 bases and at J to 7 bases, leaving 9 bases not matched to a gene. The germline CDR1 and CDR2 sequences are MNHEY and SVGAGI. There are 15 residues in the CDR3.

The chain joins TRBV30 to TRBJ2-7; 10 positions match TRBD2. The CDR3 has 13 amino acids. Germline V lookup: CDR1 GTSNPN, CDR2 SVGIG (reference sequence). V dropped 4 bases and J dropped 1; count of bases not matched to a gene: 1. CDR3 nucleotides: TGTGCCTGGAAGACTAGCGGGTCCTACGAGCAGTACTTC. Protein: CAWKTSGSYEQYF. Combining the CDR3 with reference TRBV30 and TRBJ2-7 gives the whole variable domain SQTIHQWPATLVQPVGSPLSLECTVEGTSNPNLYWYRQAAGRGLQLLFYSVGIGQISSEVPQNLSASRPQDRQFILSSKKLLLSDSGFYLCAWKTSGSYEQYFGPGTRLTVT.

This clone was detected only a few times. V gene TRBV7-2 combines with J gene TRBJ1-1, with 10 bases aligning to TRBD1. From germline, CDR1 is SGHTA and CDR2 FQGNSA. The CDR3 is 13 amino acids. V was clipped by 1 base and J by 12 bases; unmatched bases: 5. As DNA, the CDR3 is TGTGCCAGCAGCTTAGGGGGACAGGGGCGATCTTTCTTT. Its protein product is CASSLGGQGRSFF.

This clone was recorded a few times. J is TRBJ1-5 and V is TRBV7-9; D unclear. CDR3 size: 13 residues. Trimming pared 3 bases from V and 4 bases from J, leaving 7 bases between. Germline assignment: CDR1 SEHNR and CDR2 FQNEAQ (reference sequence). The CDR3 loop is CASSFQENQPQHF. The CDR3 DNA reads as TGTGCCAGCAGCTTTCAGGAAAATCAGCCCCAGCATTTT. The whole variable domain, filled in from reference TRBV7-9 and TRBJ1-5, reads DTGVSQNPRHKITKRGQNVTFRCDPISEHNRLYWYRQTLGQGPEFLTYFQNEAQLEKSRLLSDRFSAERPKGSFSTLEIQRTEQGDSAMYLCASSFQENQPQHFGDGTRLSIL.

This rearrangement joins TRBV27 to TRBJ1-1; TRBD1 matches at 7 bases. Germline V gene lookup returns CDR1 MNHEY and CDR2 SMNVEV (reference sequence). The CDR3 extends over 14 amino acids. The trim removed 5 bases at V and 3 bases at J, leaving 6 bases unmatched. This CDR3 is CASSLETGYTEAFF. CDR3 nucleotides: TGTGCCAGCAGTCTTGAGACAGGGTACACTGAAGCTTTCTTT.

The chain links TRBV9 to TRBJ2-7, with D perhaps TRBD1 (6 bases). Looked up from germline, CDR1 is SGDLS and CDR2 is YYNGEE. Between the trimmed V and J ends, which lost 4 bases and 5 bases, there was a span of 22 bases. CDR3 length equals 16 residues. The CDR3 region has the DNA TGTGCCAGCAGCCCAGCCTTTAGGAGCAGGGGCCACGAGCAGTACTTC. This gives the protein CASSPAFRSRGHEQYF.

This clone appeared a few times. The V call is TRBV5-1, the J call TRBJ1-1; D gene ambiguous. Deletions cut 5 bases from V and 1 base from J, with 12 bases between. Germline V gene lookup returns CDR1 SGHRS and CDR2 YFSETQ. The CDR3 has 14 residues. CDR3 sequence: CASRPSAANTEAFF. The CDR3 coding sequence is TGCGCCAGCAGACCGTCGGCGGCGAACACTGAAGCTTTCTTT. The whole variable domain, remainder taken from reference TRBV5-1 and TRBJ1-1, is KAGVTQTPRYLIKTRGQQVTLSCSPISGHRSVSWYQQTPGQGLQFLFEYFSETQRNKGNFPGRFSGRQFSNSRSEMNVSTLELGDSALYLCASRPSAANTEAFFGQGTRLTVV.